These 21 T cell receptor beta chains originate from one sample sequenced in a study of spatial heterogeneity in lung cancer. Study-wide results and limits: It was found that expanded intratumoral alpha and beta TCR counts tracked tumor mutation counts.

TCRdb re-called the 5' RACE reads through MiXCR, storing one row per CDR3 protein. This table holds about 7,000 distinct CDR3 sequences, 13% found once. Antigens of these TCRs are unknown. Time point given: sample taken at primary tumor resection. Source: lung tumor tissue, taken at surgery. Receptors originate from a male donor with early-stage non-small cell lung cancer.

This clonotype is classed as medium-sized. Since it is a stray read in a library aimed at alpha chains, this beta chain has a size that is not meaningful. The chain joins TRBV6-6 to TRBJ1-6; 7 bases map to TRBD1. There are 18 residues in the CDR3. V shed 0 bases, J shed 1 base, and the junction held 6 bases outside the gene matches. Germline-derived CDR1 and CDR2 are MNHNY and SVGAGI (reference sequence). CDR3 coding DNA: TGTGCCAGCAGTTACTCGACCACAGGGGATTCCTATAATTCACCCCTCCACTTT. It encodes CASSYSTTGDSYNSPLHF.

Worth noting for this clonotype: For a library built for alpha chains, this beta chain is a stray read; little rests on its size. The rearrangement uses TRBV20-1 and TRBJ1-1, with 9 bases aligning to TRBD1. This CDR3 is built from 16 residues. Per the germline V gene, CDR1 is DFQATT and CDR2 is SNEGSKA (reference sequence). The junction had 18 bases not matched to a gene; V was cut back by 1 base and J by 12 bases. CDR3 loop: CSARVPIPGQGTVSFF. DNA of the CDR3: TGCAGTGCTAGAGTCCCGATTCCGGGACAGGGAACTGTATCTTTCTTT.

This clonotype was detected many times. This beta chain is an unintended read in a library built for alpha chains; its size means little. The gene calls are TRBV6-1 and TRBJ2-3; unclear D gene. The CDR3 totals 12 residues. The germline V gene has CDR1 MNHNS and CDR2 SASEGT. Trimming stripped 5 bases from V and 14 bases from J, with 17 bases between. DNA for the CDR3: TGTGCCAGCAGTCCTGAGACGGAGCAGTCGTATTTT. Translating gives CASSPETEQSYF.

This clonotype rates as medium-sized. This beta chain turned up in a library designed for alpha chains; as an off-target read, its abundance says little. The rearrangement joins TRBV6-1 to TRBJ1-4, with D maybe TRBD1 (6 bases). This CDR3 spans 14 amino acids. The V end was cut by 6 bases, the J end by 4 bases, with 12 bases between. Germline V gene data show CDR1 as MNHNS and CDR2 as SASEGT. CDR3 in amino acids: CASRTGLFNEKLFF. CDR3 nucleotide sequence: TGTGCCAGCAGGACAGGTCTTTTTAATGAAAAACTGTTTTTT.

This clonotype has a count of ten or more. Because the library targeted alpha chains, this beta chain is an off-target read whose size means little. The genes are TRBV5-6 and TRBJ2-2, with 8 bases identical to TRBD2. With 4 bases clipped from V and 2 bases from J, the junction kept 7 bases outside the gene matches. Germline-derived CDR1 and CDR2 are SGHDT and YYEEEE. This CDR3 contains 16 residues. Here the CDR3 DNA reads TGTGCCAGCAGCCTCCGAACTAGCGGTAACACCGGGGAGCTGTTTTTT. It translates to CASSLRTSGNTGELFF. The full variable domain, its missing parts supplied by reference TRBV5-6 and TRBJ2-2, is DAGVTQSPTHLIKTRGQQVTLRCSPKSGHDTVSWYQQALGQGPQFIFQYYEEEERQRGNFPDRFSGHQFPNYSSELNVNALLLGDSALYLCASSLRTSGNTGELFFGEGSRLTVL.

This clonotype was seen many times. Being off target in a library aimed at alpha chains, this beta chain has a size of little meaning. The CDR3 nucleotides are TGTGCCAGCAGTGACAGCCTCTACGAGCAGTACTTC. This gives the protein CASSDSLYEQYF. The chain carries TRBV28 and TRBJ2-7; tentative D call: TRBD1 (5 bases). CDR1 is MDHEN and CDR2 is SYDVKM in the germline V gene. CDR3 size: 12 residues. V was pared by 5 bases and J by 3 bases, with 8 bases between.

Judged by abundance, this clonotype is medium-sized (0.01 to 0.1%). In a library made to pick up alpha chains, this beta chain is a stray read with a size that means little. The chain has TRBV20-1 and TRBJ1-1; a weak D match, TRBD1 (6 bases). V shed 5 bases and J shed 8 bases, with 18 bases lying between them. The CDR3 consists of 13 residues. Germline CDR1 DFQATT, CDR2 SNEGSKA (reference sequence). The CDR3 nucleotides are TGCAGTGCTCCCGGGGGCGTAGGGAAAGAAGCTTTCTTT. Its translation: CSAPGGVGKEAFF.

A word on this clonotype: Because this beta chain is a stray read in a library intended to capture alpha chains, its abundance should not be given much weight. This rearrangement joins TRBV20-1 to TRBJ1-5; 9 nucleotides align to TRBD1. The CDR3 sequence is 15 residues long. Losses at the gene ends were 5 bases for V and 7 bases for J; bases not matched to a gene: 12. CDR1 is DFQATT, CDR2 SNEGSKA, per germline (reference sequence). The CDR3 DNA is TGCAGTGCTGAACACCGGGACAGGGAAGGGCAGCCCCAGCATTTT. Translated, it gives CSAEHRDREGQPQHF.

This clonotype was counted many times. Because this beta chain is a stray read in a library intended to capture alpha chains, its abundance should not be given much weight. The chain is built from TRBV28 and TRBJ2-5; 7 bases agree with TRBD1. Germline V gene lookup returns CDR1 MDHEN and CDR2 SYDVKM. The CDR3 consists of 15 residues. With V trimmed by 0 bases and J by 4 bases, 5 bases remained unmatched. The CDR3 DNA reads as TGTGCCAGCAGTTTATGGGGACAGTTTTCAGAGACCCAGTACTTC. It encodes CASSLWGQFSETQYF.

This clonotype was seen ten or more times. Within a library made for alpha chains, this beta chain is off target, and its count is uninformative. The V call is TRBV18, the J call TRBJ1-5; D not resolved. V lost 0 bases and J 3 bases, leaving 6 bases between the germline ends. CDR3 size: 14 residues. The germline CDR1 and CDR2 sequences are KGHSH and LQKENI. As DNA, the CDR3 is TGTGCCAGCTCACCACCAGGACCCAATCAGCCCCAGCATTTT. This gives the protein CASSPPGPNQPQHF.

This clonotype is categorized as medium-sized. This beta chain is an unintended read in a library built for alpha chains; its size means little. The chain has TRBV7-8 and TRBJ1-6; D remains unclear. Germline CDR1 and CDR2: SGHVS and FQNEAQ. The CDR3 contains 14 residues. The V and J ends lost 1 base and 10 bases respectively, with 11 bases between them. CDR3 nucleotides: TGTGCCAGCAGCTTAGAAAGGTCATCGTCACCCCTCCACTTT. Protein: CASSLERSSSPLHF.

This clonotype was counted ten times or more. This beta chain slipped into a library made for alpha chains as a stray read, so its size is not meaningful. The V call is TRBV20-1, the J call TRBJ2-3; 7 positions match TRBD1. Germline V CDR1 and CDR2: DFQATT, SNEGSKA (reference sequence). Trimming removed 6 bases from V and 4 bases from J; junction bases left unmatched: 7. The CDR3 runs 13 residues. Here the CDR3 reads CSAPIQGADTQYF. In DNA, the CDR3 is TGCAGTGCCCCCATTCAGGGGGCAGATACGCAGTATTTT.

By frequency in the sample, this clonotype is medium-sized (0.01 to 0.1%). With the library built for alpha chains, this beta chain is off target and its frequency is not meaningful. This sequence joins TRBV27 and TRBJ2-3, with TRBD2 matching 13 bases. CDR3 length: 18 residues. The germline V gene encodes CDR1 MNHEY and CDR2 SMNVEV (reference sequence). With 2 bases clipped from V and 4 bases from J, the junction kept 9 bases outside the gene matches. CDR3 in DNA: TGTGCCAGCAGTTTAAGGGGGACTAGCGGGGTAGGTGCAGATACGCAGTATTTT. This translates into CASSLRGTSGVGADTQYF.

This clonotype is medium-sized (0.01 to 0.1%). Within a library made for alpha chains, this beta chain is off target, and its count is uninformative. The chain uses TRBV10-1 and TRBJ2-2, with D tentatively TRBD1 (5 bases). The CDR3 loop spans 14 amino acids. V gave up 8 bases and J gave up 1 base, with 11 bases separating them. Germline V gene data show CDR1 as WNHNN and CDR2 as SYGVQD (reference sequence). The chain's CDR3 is CASRPTGNTGELFF. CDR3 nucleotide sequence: TGCGCCAGCCGACCAACAGGGAACACCGGGGAGCTGTTTTTT.

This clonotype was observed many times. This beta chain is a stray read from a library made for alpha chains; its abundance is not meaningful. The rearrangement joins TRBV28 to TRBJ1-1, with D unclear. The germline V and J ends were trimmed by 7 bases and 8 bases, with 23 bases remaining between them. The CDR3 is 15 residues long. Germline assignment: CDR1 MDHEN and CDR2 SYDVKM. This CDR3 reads CASNGGSGLVVEAFF. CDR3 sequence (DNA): TGTGCCAGCAATGGCGGGTCGGGTCTTGTGGTCGAAGCTTTCTTT.

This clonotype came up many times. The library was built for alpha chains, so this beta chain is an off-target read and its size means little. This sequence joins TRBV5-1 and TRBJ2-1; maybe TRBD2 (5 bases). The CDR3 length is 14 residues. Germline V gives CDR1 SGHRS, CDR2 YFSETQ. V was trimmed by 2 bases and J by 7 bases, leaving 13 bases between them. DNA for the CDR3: TGCGCCAGCAGCTTAGTAGGACTTCTTAATGAGCAGTTCTTC. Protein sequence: CASSLVGLLNEQFF. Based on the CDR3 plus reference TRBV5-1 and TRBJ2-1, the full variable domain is KAGVTQTPRYLIKTRGQQVTLSCSPISGHRSVSWYQQTPGQGLQFLFEYFSETQRNKGNFPGRFSGRQFSNSRSEMNVSTLELGDSALYLCASSLVGLLNEQFFGPGTRLTVL.

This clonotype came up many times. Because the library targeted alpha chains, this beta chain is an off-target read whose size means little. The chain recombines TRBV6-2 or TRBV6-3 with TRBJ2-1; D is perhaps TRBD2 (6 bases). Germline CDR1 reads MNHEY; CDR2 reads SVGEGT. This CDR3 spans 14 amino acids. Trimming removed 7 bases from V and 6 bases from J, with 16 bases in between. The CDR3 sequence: CASNRPSVANEQFF. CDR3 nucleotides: TGTGCCAGCAACAGGCCTAGCGTGGCCAATGAGCAGTTCTTC.

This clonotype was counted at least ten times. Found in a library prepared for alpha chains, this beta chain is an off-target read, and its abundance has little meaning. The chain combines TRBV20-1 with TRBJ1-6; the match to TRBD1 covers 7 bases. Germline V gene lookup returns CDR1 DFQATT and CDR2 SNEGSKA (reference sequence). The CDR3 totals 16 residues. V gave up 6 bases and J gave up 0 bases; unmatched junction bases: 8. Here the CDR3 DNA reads TGCAGTGCAAGTGGGACAGCGAGCTCCTATAATTCACCCCTCCACTTT. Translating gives CSASGTASSYNSPLHF.

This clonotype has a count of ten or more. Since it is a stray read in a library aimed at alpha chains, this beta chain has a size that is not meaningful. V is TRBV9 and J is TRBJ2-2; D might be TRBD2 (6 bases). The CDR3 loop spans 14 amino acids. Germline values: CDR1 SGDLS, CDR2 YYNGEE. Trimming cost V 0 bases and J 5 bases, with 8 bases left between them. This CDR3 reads CASSVDGGTGELFF. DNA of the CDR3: TGTGCCAGCAGCGTAGACGGAGGGACCGGGGAGCTGTTTTTT.

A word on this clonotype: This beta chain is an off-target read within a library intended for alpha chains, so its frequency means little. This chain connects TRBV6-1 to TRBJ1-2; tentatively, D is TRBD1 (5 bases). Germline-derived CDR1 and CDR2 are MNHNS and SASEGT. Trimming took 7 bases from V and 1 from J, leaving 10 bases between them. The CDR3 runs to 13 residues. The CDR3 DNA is TGTGCCAGCACCTGGACAAATAACTATGGCTACACCTTC. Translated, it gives CASTWTNNYGYTF.

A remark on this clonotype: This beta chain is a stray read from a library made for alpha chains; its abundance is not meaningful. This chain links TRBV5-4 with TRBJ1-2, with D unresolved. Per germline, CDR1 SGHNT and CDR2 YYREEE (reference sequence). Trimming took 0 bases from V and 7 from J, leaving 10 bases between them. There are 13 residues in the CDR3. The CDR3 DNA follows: TGTGCCAGCAGCTTGGGGCAGCCGGGTGGCTACACCTTC. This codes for CASSLGQPGGYTF.